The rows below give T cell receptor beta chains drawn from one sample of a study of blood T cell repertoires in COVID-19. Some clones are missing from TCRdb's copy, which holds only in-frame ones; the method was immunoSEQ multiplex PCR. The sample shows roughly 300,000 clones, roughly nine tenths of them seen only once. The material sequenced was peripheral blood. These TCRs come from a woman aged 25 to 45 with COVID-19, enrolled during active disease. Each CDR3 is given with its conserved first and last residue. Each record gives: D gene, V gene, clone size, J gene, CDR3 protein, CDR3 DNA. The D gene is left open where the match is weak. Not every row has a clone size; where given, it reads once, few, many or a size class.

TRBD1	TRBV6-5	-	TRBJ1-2	CASRITGTAYGYTF	TGTGCCAGCAGGATAACCGGGACAGCCTATGGCTACACCTTC
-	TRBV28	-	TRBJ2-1	CASSPGSSYNEQFF	TGTGCCAGCAGCCCGGGGAGCTCCTACAATGAGCAGTTCTTC
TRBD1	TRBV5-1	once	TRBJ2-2	CASSRRTNQGVDTGELFF	TGCGCCAGCAGCCGTCGAACGAATCAGGGGGTTGACACCGGGGAGCTGTTTTTT
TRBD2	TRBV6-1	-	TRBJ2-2	CASSEQGLAGGITNTGELFF	TGTGCCAGCAGTGAACAGGGGCTAGCGGGGGGGATTACGAACACCGGGGAGCTGTTTTTT
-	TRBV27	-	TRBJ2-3	CASSLSYSSGTDTQYF	TGTGCCAGCAGTCTCTCCTATTCGTCCGGGACAGATACGCAGTATTTT
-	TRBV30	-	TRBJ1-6	CAWSTLAGHSPLHF	TGTGCCTGGAGTACATTGGCAGGTCATTCACCCCTCCACTTT
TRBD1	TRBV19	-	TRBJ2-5	CASSAQGASSLETQYF	TGTGCCAGTAGTGCCCAGGGGGCGAGTAGTCTCGAGACCCAGTACTTC
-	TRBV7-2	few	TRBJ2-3	CASSLARGKSDTQYF	TGTGCCAGCAGCTTAGCGCGGGGTAAATCAGATACGCAGTATTTT
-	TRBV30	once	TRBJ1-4	CASNRPTNEKLFF	TGTGCCTCTAACAGACCAACTAATGAAAAACTGTTTTTT
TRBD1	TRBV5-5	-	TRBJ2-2	CASSSSPGQANTGELFF	TGTGCCAGCAGCTCCTCCCCGGGACAGGCTAACACCGGGGAGCTGTTTTTT
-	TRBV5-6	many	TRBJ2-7	CASTPQGGGYEQYF	TGTGCCAGCACCCCACAGGGTGGGGGCTACGAGCAGTACTTC
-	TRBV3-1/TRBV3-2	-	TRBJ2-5	CASSHPRGGETQYF	TGTGCCAGCAGCCATCCTAGGGGTGGGGAGACCCAGTACTTC
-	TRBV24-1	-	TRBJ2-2	CATSDTTTVTGELFF	TGTGCCACCAGCGATACAACGACAGTAACCGGGGAGCTGTTTTTT
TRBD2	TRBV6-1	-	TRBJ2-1	CASSEAIAGGPREQFF	TGTGCCAGCAGTGAAGCTATAGCGGGGGGGCCTCGTGAGCAGTTCTTC
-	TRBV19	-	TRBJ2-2	CASSLGRTGELFF	TGTGCCAGTAGTCTGGGCCGAACCGGGGAGCTGTTTTTT
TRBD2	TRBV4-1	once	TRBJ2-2	CASSQALASKRGYYTGELFF	TGCGCCAGCAGCCAAGCCTTAGCCAGTAAGCGGGGTTACTACACCGGGGAGCTGTTTTTT
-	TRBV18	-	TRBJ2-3	CASSPGAGGRDTQYF	TGTGCCAGCTCCCCCGGGGCAGGGGGGAGAGATACGCAGTATTTT
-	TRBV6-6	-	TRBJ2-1	CASSYSRVYNEQFF	TGTGCCAGCAGTTACTCGCGGGTCTACAATGAGCAGTTCTTC
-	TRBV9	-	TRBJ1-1	CASSALDSHTEAFF	TGTGCCAGCAGCGCCCTGGACTCGCACACTGAAGCTTTCTTT
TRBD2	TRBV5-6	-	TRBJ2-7	CASSLGSSGGRFGEQYF	TGTGCCAGCAGCTTGGGATCTAGCGGGGGGAGGTTCGGCGAGCAGTACTTC
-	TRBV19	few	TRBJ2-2	CASSVQGRPGELFF	TGTGCCAGCTCTGTACAGGGCAGGCCCGGGGAGCTGTTTTTT
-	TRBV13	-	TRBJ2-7	CASSLGGVEQYF	TGTGCCAGCAGCTTAGGCGGGGTCGAGCAGTACTTC